A single sample is the source of the 10 T cell receptor beta chains below, sequenced in a study of cytomegalovirus exposure and HLA in healthy donors (TCRdb year 2017). The library was prepared using the immunoSEQ multiplex PCR assay. For the multiplex PCR, a mixture combining 60 forward primers for TCR Vbeta segments and 13 reverse primers for TCR Jbeta segments was used. TCRdb took this table from immuneACCESS and kept in-frame rearrangements with V and J called. Such tables lack part of the clones; where checked against another copy, unresolved V genes explain under half of the gap, and the rest is unexplained. In all, the sample holds 150,000 to 200,000 clones, and about 82% of those were seen once. Jointly, the top ten make up around 1.6% of the sample. Sequencing was performed on PBMCs. All receptors come from a man younger than 30 in good health and CMV-seronegative.

A few counts support this clone. The rearrangement joins TRBV5-6 to TRBJ1-2; the match to TRBD1 covers 7 bases. Germline values: CDR1 SGHDT, CDR2 YYEEEE. Trimming cost V 5 bases and J 7 bases; bases outside gene matches: 8. This CDR3 has 13 residues. This CDR3 reads CASSSGGPSGYTF. Written as DNA, the CDR3 is TGTGCCAGCAGTTCAGGGGGTCCGAGTGGCTACACCTTC.

The chain carries TRBV4-2 and TRBJ2-1; D is possibly TRBD1 (6 bases). V lost 6 bases to trimming and J lost 5 bases, with 20 bases between them. CDR1 is LGHNA, CDR2 YNFKEQ, per germline. The CDR3 covers 16 residues. The CDR3: CASRSERGSLDNEQFF. CDR3 bases: TGTGCCAGCAGGTCTGAAAGGGGGTCCCTGGACAATGAGCAGTTCTTC.

This rearrangement joins TRBV25-1 to TRBJ2-5; 7 bases fit TRBD2. Germline lookup yields CDR1 MGHDK and CDR2 SYGVNS. Trimming at V came to 1 base and at J to 1 base, leaving 6 bases not matched to a gene. There are 16 residues in the CDR3. The CDR3: CASSELIGRGQETQYF. As DNA, the CDR3 is TGTGCCAGCAGTGAATTGATAGGGAGGGGCCAAGAGACCCAGTACTTC.

The gene calls are TRBV19 and TRBJ2-7, with D perhaps matching TRBD1 (5 bases). The CDR3 runs 14 residues. Trimming took off 4 bases at V and 3 bases at J, with 13 bases between the two ends. The germline CDR1 and CDR2 sequences are LNHDA and SQIVND (reference sequence). Here the CDR3 DNA reads TGTGCCAGTAGTACCAGTAGGCAGGGCTACGAGCAGTACTTC. This gives the protein CASSTSRQGYEQYF.

The chain recombines TRBV2 with TRBJ2-2; D is ambiguous. CDR3 length: 14 amino acids. The germline V gene has CDR1 SNHLY and CDR2 FYNNEI. Trimming removed 2 bases from V and 0 bases from J, with 4 bases in between. For the CDR3, the DNA is TGTGCCAGCAGTGAACTAGCGAACACCGGGGAGCTGTTTTTT. Its translation is CASSELANTGELFF.

This clone has a handful of counts. The same CDR3 can be traced to other DNA sequences in this sample. The rearrangement links TRBV5-4 to TRBJ2-7; 8 bases are a match to TRBD1. The CDR3 consists of 15 residues. The trim removed 0 bases at V and 6 bases at J, leaving 8 bases unmatched. Germline loops: CDR1 SGHNT, CDR2 YYREEE (reference sequence). CDR3 DNA: TGTGCCAGCAGCTTGGGCGGACAGGGCCCCTTCGAGCAGTACTTC. Amino acid sequence: CASSLGGQGPFEQYF.

Of note for this clone: An end of the junction does not agree with germline; a read error may underlie this. The chain combines TRBV7-9 with TRBJ2-1, with TRBD2 matching over 8 bases. This CDR3 region has 16 residues. Per germline, CDR1 SEHNR and CDR2 FQNEAQ (reference sequence). CDR3 sequence reads: CSSSVGGGRSNNEQFF. Written as DNA, the CDR3 is TGTTCCAGCAGTGTCGGGGGGGGCCGATCGAACAATGAGCAGTTCTTC.

The CDR3 nucleotides are TGTGCCAGCAGCTTAGATGGATTTGTTCGGACAGGGAGGAGTGAAAAACTGTTTTTT. Its protein product is CASSLDGFVRTGRSEKLFF. This chain joins TRBV11-2 and TRBJ1-4, with 8 bases lining up with TRBD1. The CDR3 is made up of 19 amino acids. The V gene's germline CDR1 is SGHAT and CDR2 FQNNGV. J lost 7 bases, V lost 0 bases, and 16 bases had no gene match.

The DNA of the CDR3 is TGTGCCAGCAGCCTCGGGGGAGCGTACCAAGAGACCCAGTACTTC. Translated: CASSLGGAYQETQYF. This chain uses TRBV11-2 with TRBJ2-5; maybe TRBD2 (6 bases). This CDR3 contains 15 residues. V lost 5 bases and J 0 bases, leaving 13 bases between the germline ends. Germline CDR1 SGHAT, CDR2 FQNNGV.

The gene calls are TRBV19 and TRBJ2-7, with D perhaps matching TRBD2 (5 bases). Germline values: CDR1 LNHDA, CDR2 SQIVND (reference sequence). Trimming cost V 5 bases and J 0 bases, with 14 bases left between them. The CDR3 runs to 15 residues. Here the CDR3 reads CASSPGLASSYEQYF. The DNA of the CDR3 is TGTGCCAGTAGTCCTGGACTCGCGAGCTCCTACGAGCAGTACTTC. Supplemented by reference TRBV19 and TRBJ2-7, the full variable domain reads DGGITQSPKYLFRKEGQNVTLSCEQNLNHDAMYWYRQDPGQGLRLIYYSQIVNDFQKGDIAEGYSVSREKKESFPLTVTSAQKNPTAFYLCASSPGLASSYEQYFGPGTRLTVT.